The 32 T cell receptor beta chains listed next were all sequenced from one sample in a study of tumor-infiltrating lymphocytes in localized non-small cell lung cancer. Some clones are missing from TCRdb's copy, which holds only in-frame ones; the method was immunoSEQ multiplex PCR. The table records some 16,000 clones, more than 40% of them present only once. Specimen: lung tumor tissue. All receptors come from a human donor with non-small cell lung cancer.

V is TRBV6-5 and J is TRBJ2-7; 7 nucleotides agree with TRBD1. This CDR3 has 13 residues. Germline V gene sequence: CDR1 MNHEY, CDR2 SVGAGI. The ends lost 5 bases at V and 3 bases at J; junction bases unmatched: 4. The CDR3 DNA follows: TGTGCCAGCAGTCGCAGGGGGTACTACGAGCAGTACTTC. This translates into CASSRRGYYEQYF.

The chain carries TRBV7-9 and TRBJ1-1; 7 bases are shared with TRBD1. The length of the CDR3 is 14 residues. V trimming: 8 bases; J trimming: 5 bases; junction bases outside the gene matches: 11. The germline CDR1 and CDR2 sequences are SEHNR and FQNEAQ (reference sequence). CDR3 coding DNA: TGTGCCAGCGCCCGACAGGGAGGAGAGACTGAAGCTTTCTTT. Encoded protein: CASARQGGETEAFF.

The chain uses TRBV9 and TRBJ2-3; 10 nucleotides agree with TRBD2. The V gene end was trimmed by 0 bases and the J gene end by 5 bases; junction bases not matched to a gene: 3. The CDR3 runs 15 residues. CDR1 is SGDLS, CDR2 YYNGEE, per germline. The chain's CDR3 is CASSVASSGGDTQYF. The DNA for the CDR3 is TGTGCCAGCAGCGTAGCTTCTAGCGGGGGAGATACGCAGTATTTT.

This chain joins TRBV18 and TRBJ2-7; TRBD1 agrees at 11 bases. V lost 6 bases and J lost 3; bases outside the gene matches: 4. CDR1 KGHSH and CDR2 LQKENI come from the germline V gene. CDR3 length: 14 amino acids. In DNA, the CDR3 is TGTGCCAGCTCCCCGGACAGGGGGCTCTACGAGCAGTACTTC. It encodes CASSPDRGLYEQYF.

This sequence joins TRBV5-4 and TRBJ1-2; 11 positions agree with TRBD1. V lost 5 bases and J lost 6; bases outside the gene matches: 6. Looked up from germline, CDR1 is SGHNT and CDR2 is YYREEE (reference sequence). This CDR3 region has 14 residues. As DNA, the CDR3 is TGTGCCAGCAGTTTTCCGGGACAGGGGGATGGCTACACCTTC. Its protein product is CASSFPGQGDGYTF.

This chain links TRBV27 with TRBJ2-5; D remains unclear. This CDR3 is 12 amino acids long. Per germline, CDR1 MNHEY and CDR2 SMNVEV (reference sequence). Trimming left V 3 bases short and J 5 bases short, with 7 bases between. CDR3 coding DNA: TGTGCCAGCAGTTTCTCCGGGGAGACCCAGTACTTC. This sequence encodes CASSFSGETQYF.

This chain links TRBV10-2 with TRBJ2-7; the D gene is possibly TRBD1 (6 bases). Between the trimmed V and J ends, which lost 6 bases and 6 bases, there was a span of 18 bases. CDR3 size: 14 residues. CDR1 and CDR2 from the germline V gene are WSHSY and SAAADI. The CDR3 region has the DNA TGCGCCAGCAGAGCCGGGACATCCCCAGGCGAGCAGTACTTC. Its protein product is CASRAGTSPGEQYF.

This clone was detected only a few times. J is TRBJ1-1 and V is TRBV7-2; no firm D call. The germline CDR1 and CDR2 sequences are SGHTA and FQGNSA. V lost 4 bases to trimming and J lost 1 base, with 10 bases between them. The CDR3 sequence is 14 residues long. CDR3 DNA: TGTGCCAGCAGCTACATTAGTGGGAACACTGAAGCTTTCTTT. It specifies CASSYISGNTEAFF.

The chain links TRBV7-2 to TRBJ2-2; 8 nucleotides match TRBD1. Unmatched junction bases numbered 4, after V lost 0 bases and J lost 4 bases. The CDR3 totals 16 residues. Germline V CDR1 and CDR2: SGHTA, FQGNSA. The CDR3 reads CASSLATGVPTGELFF. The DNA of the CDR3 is TGTGCCAGCAGCTTAGCGACAGGGGTCCCCACCGGGGAGCTGTTTTTT.

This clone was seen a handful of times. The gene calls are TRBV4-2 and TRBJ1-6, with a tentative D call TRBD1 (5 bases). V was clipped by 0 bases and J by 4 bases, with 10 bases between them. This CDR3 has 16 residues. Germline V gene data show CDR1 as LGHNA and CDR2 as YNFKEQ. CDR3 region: CASSQELTAYNSPLHF. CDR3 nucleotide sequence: TGTGCCAGCAGCCAAGAGTTGACAGCTTATAATTCACCCCTCCACTTT.

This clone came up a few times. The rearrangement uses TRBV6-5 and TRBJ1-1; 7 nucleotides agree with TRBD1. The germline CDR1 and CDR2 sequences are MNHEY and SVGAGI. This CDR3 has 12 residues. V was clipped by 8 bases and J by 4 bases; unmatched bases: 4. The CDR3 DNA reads TGTGCCAGCCGACAGGGAGGCACTGAAGCTTTCTTT. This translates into CASRQGGTEAFF.

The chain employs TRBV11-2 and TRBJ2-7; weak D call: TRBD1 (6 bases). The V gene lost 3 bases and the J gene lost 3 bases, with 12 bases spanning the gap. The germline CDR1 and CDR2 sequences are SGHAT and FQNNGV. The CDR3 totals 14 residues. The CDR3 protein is CASSLGHTDYEQYF. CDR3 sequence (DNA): TGTGCCAGCAGCTTGGGACACACAGACTACGAGCAGTACTTC.

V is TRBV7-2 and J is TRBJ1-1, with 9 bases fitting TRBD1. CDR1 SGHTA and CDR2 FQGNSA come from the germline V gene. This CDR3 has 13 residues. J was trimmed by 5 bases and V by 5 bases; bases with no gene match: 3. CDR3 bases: TGTGCCAGCAGCCGGGACAGGGTAACTGAAGCTTTCTTT. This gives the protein CASSRDRVTEAFF.

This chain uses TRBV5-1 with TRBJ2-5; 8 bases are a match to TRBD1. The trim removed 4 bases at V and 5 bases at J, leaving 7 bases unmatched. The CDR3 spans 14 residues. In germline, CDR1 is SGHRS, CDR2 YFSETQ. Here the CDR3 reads CASSPDRVGETQYF. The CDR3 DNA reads TGCGCCAGCAGCCCGGACAGGGTGGGGGAGACCCAGTACTTC.

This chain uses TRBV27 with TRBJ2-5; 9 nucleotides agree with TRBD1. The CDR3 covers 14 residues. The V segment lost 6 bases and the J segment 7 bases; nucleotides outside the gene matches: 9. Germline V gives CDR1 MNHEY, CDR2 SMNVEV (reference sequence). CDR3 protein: CASSPGTGFLTQYF. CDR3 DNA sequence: TGTGCCAGCAGCCCCGGGACAGGGTTTCTGACCCAGTACTTC.

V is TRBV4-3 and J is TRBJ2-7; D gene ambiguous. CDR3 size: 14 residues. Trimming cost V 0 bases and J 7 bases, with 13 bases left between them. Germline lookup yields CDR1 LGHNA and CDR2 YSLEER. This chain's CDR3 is CASSQDMAKREQYF. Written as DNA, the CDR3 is TGCGCCAGCAGCCAAGATATGGCTAAGAGGGAGCAGTACTTC.

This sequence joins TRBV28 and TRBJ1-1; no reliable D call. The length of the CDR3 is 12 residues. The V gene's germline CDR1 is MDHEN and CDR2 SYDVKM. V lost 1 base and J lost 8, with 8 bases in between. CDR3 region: CASSLSGKEAFF. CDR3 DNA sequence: TGTGCCAGCAGTTTATCGGGCAAAGAAGCTTTCTTT.

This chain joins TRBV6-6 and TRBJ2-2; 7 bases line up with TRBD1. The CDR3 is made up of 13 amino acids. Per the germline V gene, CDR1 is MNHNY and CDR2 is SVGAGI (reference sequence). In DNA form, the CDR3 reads TGTGCTGGGGGACAGAGAAACACCGGGGAGCTGTTTTTT. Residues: CAGGQRNTGELFF.

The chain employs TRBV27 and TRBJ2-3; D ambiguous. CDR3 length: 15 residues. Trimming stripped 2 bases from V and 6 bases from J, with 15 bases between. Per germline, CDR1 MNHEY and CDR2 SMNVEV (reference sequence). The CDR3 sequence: CASSLEGVAEDTQYF. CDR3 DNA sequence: TGTGCCAGCAGTTTAGAAGGAGTAGCTGAGGATACGCAGTATTTT.

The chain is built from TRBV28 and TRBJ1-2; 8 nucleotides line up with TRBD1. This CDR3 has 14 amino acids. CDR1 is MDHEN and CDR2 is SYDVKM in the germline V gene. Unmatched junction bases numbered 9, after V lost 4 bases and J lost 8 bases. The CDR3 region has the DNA TGTGCCAGCAGTTCTACCGGGACAGGCGAAGGCTACACCTTC. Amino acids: CASSSTGTGEGYTF.

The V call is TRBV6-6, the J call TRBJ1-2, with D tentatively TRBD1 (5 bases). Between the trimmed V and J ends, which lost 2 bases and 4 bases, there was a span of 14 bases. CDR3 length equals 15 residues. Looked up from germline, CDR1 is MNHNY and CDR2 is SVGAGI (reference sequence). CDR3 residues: CASSYGPGSSYGYTF. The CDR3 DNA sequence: TGTGCCAGCAGTTACGGTCCAGGGTCTAGCTATGGCTACACCTTC.

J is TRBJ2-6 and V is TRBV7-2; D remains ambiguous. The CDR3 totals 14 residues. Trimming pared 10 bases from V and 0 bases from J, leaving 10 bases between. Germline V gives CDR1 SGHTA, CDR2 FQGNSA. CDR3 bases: TGTGCCAAGCTTCAAAGCTCTGGGGCCAACGTCCTGACTTTC. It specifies CAKLQSSGANVLTF.

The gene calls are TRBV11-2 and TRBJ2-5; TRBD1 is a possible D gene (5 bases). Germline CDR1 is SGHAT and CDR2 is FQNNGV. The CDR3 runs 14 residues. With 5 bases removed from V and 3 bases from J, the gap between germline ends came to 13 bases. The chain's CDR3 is CASSPRKGKETQYF. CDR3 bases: TGTGCCAGCAGCCCGAGGAAGGGGAAAGAGACCCAGTACTTC.

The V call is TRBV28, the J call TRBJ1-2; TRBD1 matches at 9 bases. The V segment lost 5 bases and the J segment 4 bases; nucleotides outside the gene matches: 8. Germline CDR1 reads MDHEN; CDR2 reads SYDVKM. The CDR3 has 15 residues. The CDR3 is CASSDRGAYSYGYTF. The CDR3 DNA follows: TGTGCCAGCAGTGACAGGGGGGCCTATAGCTATGGCTACACCTTC.

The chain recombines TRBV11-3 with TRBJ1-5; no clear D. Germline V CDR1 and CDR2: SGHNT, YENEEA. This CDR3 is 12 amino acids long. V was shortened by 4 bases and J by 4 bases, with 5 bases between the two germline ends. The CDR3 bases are TGTGCCAGCAGCTCTCTGAATCAGCCCCAGCATTTT. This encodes CASSSLNQPQHF.

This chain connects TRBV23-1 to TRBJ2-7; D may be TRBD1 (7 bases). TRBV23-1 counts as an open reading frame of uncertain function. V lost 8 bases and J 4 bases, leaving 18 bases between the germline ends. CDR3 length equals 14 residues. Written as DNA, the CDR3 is TGCGCCAGCCCCGGTGGAGGGGGCAAATACGAGCAGTACTTC. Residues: CASPGGGGKYEQYF.

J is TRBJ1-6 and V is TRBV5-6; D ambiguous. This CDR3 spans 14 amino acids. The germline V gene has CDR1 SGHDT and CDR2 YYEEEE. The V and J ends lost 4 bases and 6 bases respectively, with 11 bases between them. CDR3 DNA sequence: TGTGCCAGCAGCCTTCGACAAGTTAATTCACCCCTCCACTTT. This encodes CASSLRQVNSPLHF. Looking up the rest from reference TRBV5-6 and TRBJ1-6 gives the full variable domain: DAGVTQSPTHLIKTRGQQVTLRCSPKSGHDTVSWYQQALGQGPQFIFQYYEEEERQRGNFPDRFSGHQFPNYSSELNVNALLLGDSALYLCASSLRQVNSPLHFGNGTRLTVT.

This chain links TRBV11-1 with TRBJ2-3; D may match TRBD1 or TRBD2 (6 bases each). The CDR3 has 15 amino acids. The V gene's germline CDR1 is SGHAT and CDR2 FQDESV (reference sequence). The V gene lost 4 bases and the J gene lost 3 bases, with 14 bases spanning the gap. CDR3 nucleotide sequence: TGTGCCAGCAGCTCGGGAAGGGGGGCGACAGATACGCAGTATTTT. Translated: CASSSGRGATDTQYF.

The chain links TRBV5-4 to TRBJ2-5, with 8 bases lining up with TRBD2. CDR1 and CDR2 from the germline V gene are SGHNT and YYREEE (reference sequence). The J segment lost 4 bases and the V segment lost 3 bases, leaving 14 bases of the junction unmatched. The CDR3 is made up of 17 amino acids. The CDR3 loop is CASSWGGSSGGLETQYF. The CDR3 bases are TGTGCCAGCAGCTGGGGGGGGTCGAGCGGGGGCTTAGAGACCCAGTACTTC.

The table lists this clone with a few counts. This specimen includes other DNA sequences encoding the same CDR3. In DNA form, the CDR3 reads TGTGCCAGCAGCTCCCGGGGTACGGGTGAAAAACTGTTTTTT. Amino acid sequence: CASSSRGTGEKLFF. The rearrangement joins TRBV7-9 to TRBJ1-4, with D unresolved. CDR1 is SEHNR and CDR2 is FQNEAQ in the germline V gene (reference sequence). Trimming left V 4 bases short and J 7 bases short, with 13 bases between. This CDR3 comprises 14 residues.

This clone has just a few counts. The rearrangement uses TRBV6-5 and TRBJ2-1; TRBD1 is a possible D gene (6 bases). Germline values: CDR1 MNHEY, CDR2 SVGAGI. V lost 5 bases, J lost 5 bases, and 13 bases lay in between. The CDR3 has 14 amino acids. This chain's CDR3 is CASSPLDRNNEQFF. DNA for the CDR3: TGTGCCAGCAGTCCCCTCGACAGGAACAATGAGCAGTTCTTC.

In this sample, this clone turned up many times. CDR3 sequence: CASNPTGRSLSYEQYF. The CDR3 region has the DNA TGTGCCAGCAACCCCACAGGACGGAGCCTCTCCTACGAGCAGTACTTC. The genes are TRBV7-8 and TRBJ2-7; weak D call: TRBD1 (5 bases). Trimming stripped 7 bases from V and 0 bases from J, with 19 bases between. This CDR3 spans 16 amino acids. Germline CDR1 SGHVS, CDR2 FQNEAQ.